The T cell receptor beta chain under discussion was sequenced for a study of T cell responses to AZD1222 COVID-19 vaccine. Details on this clone: Its matching antigen is unknown.

Notes on the study in general: The donor cohort was predominantly white British with a female majority, and clonal diversity may have been underestimated. Repertoire sampling occurred only after the peak T cell response.

The length of the CDR3 is 15 residues. CDR1 and CDR2 (germline): MNHNS, SASEGT. V was clipped by 3 bases and J by 0 bases; unmatched bases: 4. Profiled with immunoSEQ multiplex PCR; TCRdb holds only in-frame clones, not every one. The repertoire has about 120,000 clones, roughly 87% of them found once; the top ten carry about 2.5%. Whether given at about 4 or about 12 weeks, second doses were pooled. The sample was peripheral blood, taken 28 days after the second AZD1222 dose. This TCR derives from an adult who received the AZD1222 COVID-19 vaccine. The rearrangement uses TRBV6-1 and TRBJ1-1; 7 bases are a match to TRBD1. The CDR3 is CASSEDRLVNTEAFF. For the CDR3, the DNA is TGTGCCAGCAGTGAGGACAGGTTGGTGAACACTGAAGCTTTCTTT.